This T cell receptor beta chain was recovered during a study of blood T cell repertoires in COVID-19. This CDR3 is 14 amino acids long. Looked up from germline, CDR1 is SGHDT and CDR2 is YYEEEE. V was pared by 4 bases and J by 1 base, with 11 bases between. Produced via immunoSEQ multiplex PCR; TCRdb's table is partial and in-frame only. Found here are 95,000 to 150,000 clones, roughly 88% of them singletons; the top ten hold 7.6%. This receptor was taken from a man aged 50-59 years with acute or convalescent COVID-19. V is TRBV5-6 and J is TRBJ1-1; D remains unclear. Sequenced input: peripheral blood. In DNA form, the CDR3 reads TGTGCCAGCAGCCCAGGAGGGCGGAACACTGAAGCTTTCTTT. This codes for CASSPGGRNTEAFF.